The 30 T cell receptor beta chains reported below all come from one sample, sequenced in a study of Graves' ophthalmopathy and Graves' hyperthyroidism. Investigators amplified TCR beta CDR3 regions from RNA transcripts. First-round RT-PCR employed HTBI primers, with a second-round multiplex PCR after it. In TCRdb, the multiplex PCR reads were re-called with MiXCR into one record per CDR3 protein. The sample lists a few hundred thousand distinct CDR3 sequences; about a sixth were seen once. Input material: peripheral blood. These receptor sequences come from an adult woman with stable Graves' hyperthyroidism.

V and J are TRBV3-1 and TRBJ2-7; D might be TRBD1 or TRBD2, each matching 5 bases. With 4 bases removed from V and 0 bases from J, the gap between germline ends came to 13 bases. Germline CDR1 reads LGHDT; CDR2 reads YNNKEL (reference sequence). This CDR3 is 15 amino acids long. The CDR3 region is CASSLRGLFSYEQYF. CDR3 coding DNA: TGTGCCAGCAGCCTTCGGGGCCTCTTCTCCTACGAGCAGTACTTC.

This clonotype was observed many times. The chain has TRBV4-1 and TRBJ2-6, with D unclear. Germline CDR1 and CDR2: MGHRA and YSYEKL. The CDR3 runs 14 residues. Trimming pared 6 bases from V and 4 bases from J, leaving 10 bases between. CDR3 nucleotide sequence: TGCGCCAGCAGACCGAATTGGGGGGCCAACGTCCTGACTTTC. It is translated as CASRPNWGANVLTF.

The rearrangement links TRBV6-1 to TRBJ1-3; perhaps TRBD1 as D (5 bases). This CDR3 spans 16 amino acids. The V and J ends lost 5 bases and 2 bases respectively, with 16 bases between them. Germline values: CDR1 MNHNS, CDR2 SASEGT. The CDR3 DNA sequence: TGTGCCAGCAGTCTTCCCGGGACTAAGACTGGAAACACCATATATTTT. This gives the protein CASSLPGTKTGNTIYF.

This clonotype was counted at least ten times. The chain uses TRBV6-2 or TRBV6-3 and TRBJ2-7; D possibly uses TRBD1 or TRBD2 (5 bases each). This CDR3 has 13 amino acids. Trimming took off 11 bases at V and 7 bases at J, with 21 bases between the two ends. Germline loops: CDR1 MNHEY, CDR2 SVGEGT. CDR3 sequence (DNA): TGTGCCGCCACTGATGGGACCCCTACGGAGCAGTACTTC. Protein: CAATDGTPTEQYF.

The chain employs TRBV6-1 and TRBJ2-5; 12 positions agree with TRBD1. The CDR3 spans 15 residues. Per germline, CDR1 MNHNS and CDR2 SASEGT. Unmatched junction bases numbered 9, after V lost 8 bases and J lost 5 bases. CDR3 residues: CASHPGQGAGETQYF. For the CDR3, the DNA is TGTGCCAGCCACCCGGGACAGGGGGCAGGGGAGACCCAGTACTTC.

This clonotype was seen at least ten times. V gene TRBV10-1 combines with J gene TRBJ2-7; no clear D gene. The CDR3 contains 14 residues. Trimming left V 2 bases short and J 3 bases short, with 11 bases between. Germline CDR1 is WNHNN and CDR2 is SYGVQD (reference sequence). CDR3 sequence (DNA): TGCGCCAGCAGTGAGAGTGACGAGGTCTACGAGCAGTACTTC. It codes for CASSESDEVYEQYF.

This clonotype appeared many times. The V and J genes are TRBV6-1 and TRBJ2-2, with a weak D call TRBD2 (5 bases). The germline gives CDR1 MNHNS, CDR2 SASEGT. The CDR3 contains 13 residues. The V end was cut by 6 bases, the J end by 4 bases, with 9 bases between. In DNA, the CDR3 is TGTGCCAGCAGGGTCCGGGGCACCGGGGAGCTGTTTTTT. It codes for CASRVRGTGELFF.

This clonotype was detected many times. The chain has TRBV19 and TRBJ1-3; D unresolved. Germline lookup yields CDR1 LNHDA and CDR2 SQIVND (reference sequence). V gave up 5 bases and J gave up 0 bases, with 14 bases separating them. The CDR3 length is 16 residues. CDR3 sequence (DNA): TGTGCCAGTAGTGAGATGGGAACAACCTCTGGAAACACCATATATTTT. Translation gives CASSEMGTTSGNTIYF. The variable domain in full, with the rest retrieved from reference TRBV19 and TRBJ1-3, is DGGITQSPKYLFRKEGQNVTLSCEQNLNHDAMYWYRQDPGQGLRLIYYSQIVNDFQKGDIAEGYSVSREKKESFPLTVTSAQKNPTAFYLCASSEMGTTSGNTIYFGEGSWLTVV.

The sample holds many counts of this clonotype. V gene TRBV6-5 combines with J gene TRBJ2-4; a possible D gene is TRBD1 (5 bases). Trimming left V 6 bases short and J 0 bases short, with 18 bases between. This CDR3 spans 17 amino acids. Germline V gene data show CDR1 as MNHEY and CDR2 as SVGAGI. This chain's CDR3 is CASRRISAGLAKNIQYF. The CDR3 bases are TGTGCCAGCAGACGAATATCCGCAGGGTTAGCCAAAAACATTCAGTACTTC.

This clonotype was recorded at least ten times. The V and J genes are TRBV9 and TRBJ1-2; 10 bases agree with TRBD1. The CDR3 has 14 residues. Germline CDR1 is SGDLS and CDR2 is YYNGEE. The ends lost 3 bases at V and 3 bases at J; junction bases unmatched: 2. The CDR3 bases are TGTGCCAGCAGCGAGGACAGGGGGGACTATGGCTACACCTTC. This codes for CASSEDRGDYGYTF. Using reference TRBV9 and TRBJ1-2 for the parts outside the CDR3, the full variable domain is DSGVTQTPKHLITATGQRVTLRCSPRSGDLSVYWYQQSLDQGLQFLIQYYNGEERAKGNILERFSAQQFPDLHSELNLSSLELGDSALYFCASSEDRGDYGYTFGSGTRLTVV.

This clonotype was detected only a few times. The chain recombines TRBV5-4 with TRBJ2-3; 7 bases align to TRBD1. CDR3 size: 17 residues. V gave up 3 bases and J gave up 0 bases; unmatched junction bases: 10. Germline CDR1 reads SGHNT; CDR2 reads YYREEE (reference sequence). In DNA, the CDR3 is TGTGCCAGCAGCTCTCGATGGACGGGACAGAGCACAGATACGCAGTATTTT. Translation gives CASSSRWTGQSTDTQYF.

For this clonotype: Its ends do not fully match the called genes, so a read error is possible. This chain links TRBV28 with TRBJ1-1; D is unresolved. The germline V gene has CDR1 MDHEN and CDR2 SYDVKM. CDR3 length equals 15 residues. CDR3 protein: CASSLIRLKNTEVFF. As DNA, the CDR3 is TGTGCCAGCAGTCTGATCCGACTGAAGAACACTGAAGTTTTCTTT.

This clonotype was recorded many times. The rearrangement joins TRBV12-3 or TRBV12-4 to TRBJ1-5; 10 nucleotides agree with TRBD1. V gave up 6 bases and J gave up 7 bases; unmatched junction bases: 9. This CDR3 is built from 15 residues. Here the CDR3 reads CASSRDRGGGQPQHF. The CDR3 DNA reads as TGTGCCAGCAGCCGGGACAGGGGAGGAGGGCAGCCCCAGCATTTT.

The V and J genes are TRBV6-2 or TRBV6-3 and TRBJ1-2, with D unresolved. Germline CDR1 MNHEY, CDR2 SVGEGT. The CDR3 has 12 amino acids. Trimming left V 7 bases short and J 10 bases short, with 16 bases between. The CDR3 nucleotides read TGTGCCAGCACCCCGGCATCATCTTACTACACCTTC. Translating it yields CASTPASSYYTF.

This clonotype showed up many times. V gene TRBV7-2 combines with J gene TRBJ2-7; 7 nucleotides align to TRBD2. V lost 2 bases, J lost 3 bases, and 7 bases stayed unmatched. CDR1 is SGHTA and CDR2 is FQGNSA in the germline V gene. The CDR3 length is 15 residues. CDR3 DNA: TGTGCCAGCAGCTTAAACCGGGCTAGCGGCTACGAGCAGTACTTC. The encoded protein is CASSLNRASGYEQYF.

The table lists this clonotype with many counts. The rearrangement joins TRBV12-3 or TRBV12-4 to TRBJ1-1; D gene ambiguous. Trimming stripped 0 bases from V and 6 bases from J, with 11 bases between. This CDR3 comprises 14 residues. CDR3 region: CASSLALLAPEAFF. The CDR3 DNA is TGTGCCAGCAGTTTAGCCCTTTTGGCCCCTGAAGCTTTCTTT.

This clonotype appeared a few times. The genes are TRBV3-1 and TRBJ2-7; 7 positions match TRBD2. Per germline, CDR1 LGHDT and CDR2 YNNKEL (reference sequence). The ends lost 4 bases at V and 6 bases at J; junction bases unmatched: 12. The CDR3 loop spans 15 amino acids. The CDR3 DNA follows: TGTGCCAGCAGCCCCCCACCTGACCCGGGAGGCGAGCAGTACTTC. Protein product: CASSPPPDPGGEQYF.

This clonotype was counted ten times or more. The chain recombines TRBV6-1 with TRBJ1-5; D unresolved. The V end lost 11 bases, the J end lost 0 bases, and 14 bases lay between the germline ends. The CDR3 spans 14 residues. The V gene's germline CDR1 is MNHNS and CDR2 SASEGT. CDR3 amino acids: CASWTEYSNQPQHF. CDR3 DNA: TGTGCCTCCTGGACGGAATATAGCAATCAGCCCCAGCATTTT.

This clonotype was counted many times. This sequence joins TRBV4-1 and TRBJ2-5; D might be TRBD1 or TRBD2, each matching 5 bases. V lost 4 bases to trimming and J lost 1 base, with 10 bases between them. CDR1 MGHRA and CDR2 YSYEKL come from the germline V gene. The CDR3 spans 14 residues. CDR3 coding DNA: TGCGCCAGCAGCCGAACAGGACTCCAAGAGACCCAGTACTTC. It codes for CASSRTGLQETQYF.

This clonotype appeared many times. The V call is TRBV2, the J call TRBJ2-7; possibly TRBD1 for D (5 bases). Germline loops: CDR1 SNHLY, CDR2 FYNNEI. Between the trimmed V and J ends, which lost 7 bases and 3 bases, there was a span of 19 bases. The CDR3 runs to 15 residues. The CDR3 DNA reads as TGTGCCAGCAACGGCAGGGTCTCTCCTATCTACGAGCAGTACTTC. Its translation is CASNGRVSPIYEQYF.

The sample holds many counts of this clonotype. CDR3 protein: CASSLGDRGGEQYF. CDR3 DNA sequence: TGTGCCAGCAGTTTAGGAGACAGGGGTGGGGAGCAGTACTTC. This chain connects TRBV12-3 or TRBV12-4 to TRBJ2-7; 8 bases agree with TRBD1. Losses at the gene ends were 1 base for V and 7 bases for J; bases not matched to a gene: 6. This CDR3 region has 14 residues.

This clonotype showed up many times. The rearrangement joins TRBV6-1 to TRBJ2-7; 11 bases agree with TRBD2. The CDR3 consists of 15 residues. Germline lookup yields CDR1 MNHNS and CDR2 SASEGT. The trim removed 2 bases at V and 4 bases at J, leaving 4 bases unmatched. DNA for the CDR3: TGTGCCAGCAGTGAAATATCTAGCGGGAGGTACGAGCAGTACTTC. It encodes CASSEISSGRYEQYF.

In this sample, this clonotype turned up many times. The chain is built from TRBV29-1 and TRBJ2-7, with 8 bases lining up with TRBD1. With 6 bases clipped from V and 5 bases from J, the junction kept 9 bases outside the gene matches. Germline V lookup: CDR1 SQVTM, CDR2 ANQGSEA. There are 13 residues in the CDR3. As DNA, the CDR3 is TGCAGCGTCAGACGACAGGGGTTCCACGAGCAGTACTTC. Translating gives CSVRRQGFHEQYF.

This clonotype was counted ten times or more. The rearrangement uses TRBV20-1 and TRBJ2-7, with D possibly TRBD1 on 6 matching bases. The CDR3 length is 15 residues. The V gene's germline CDR1 is DFQATT and CDR2 SNEGSKA (reference sequence). V was pared by 0 bases and J by 0 bases, with 12 bases between. For the CDR3, the DNA is TGCAGTGCTAGAGAGGGGGCACCTAGCTCCTACGAGCAGTACTTC. Translated, it gives CSAREGAPSSYEQYF.

This clonotype was found many times. This chain connects TRBV5-1 to TRBJ2-5; D is perhaps TRBD1 (5 bases). The V end was cut by 7 bases, the J end by 5 bases, with 18 bases between. In germline, CDR1 is SGHRS, CDR2 YFSETQ. The CDR3 is made up of 14 amino acids. The CDR3 reads CASRRGHPEETQYF. CDR3 bases: TGCGCCAGCCGGAGAGGACACCCGGAGGAGACCCAGTACTTC.

The table lists this clonotype with a few counts. The chain carries TRBV3-1 and TRBJ1-6, with D perhaps matching TRBD1 (6 bases). Per the germline V gene, CDR1 is LGHDT and CDR2 is YNNKEL (reference sequence). The V end lost 3 bases, the J end lost 7 bases, and 13 bases lay between the germline ends. This CDR3 has 15 amino acids. CDR3 DNA: TGTGCCAGCAGCCATGTACAGGGCTCGAATTCACCCCTCCACTTT. Its translation: CASSHVQGSNSPLHF.

This clonotype occurred many times. This rearrangement joins TRBV12-3 or TRBV12-4 to TRBJ2-2; D uncertain. The V gene lost 10 bases and the J gene lost 0 bases, with 15 bases spanning the gap. This CDR3 comprises 15 residues. The CDR3 DNA reads TGTGCCATCCGAGGACCGGTAACGAACACCGGGGAGCTGTTTTTT. This translates into CAIRGPVTNTGELFF.

This clonotype was counted ten times or more. V and J are TRBV5-1 and TRBJ1-2; D might be TRBD1 (6 bases). This CDR3 comprises 15 residues. Looked up from germline, CDR1 is SGHRS and CDR2 is YFSETQ. Trimming removed 0 bases at V and 7 bases at J, with 16 bases between. Here the CDR3 DNA reads TGCGCCAGCAGCTTGGTTTCCAGGGGCGTCTTTGGCTACACCTTC. It translates to CASSLVSRGVFGYTF.

The V and J genes are TRBV25-1 and TRBJ2-7; 7 positions agree with TRBD2. Germline V CDR1 and CDR2: MGHDK, SYGVNS. Trimming took 6 bases from V and 5 from J; bases not matched to a gene: 4. The CDR3 length is 12 residues. CDR3 in DNA: TGTGCCAGCAGCTGGACTAGGAACGAGCAGTACTTC. Amino acid sequence: CASSWTRNEQYF.

About this clonotype: With a much larger clone just one base away, this may be a read error. The chain employs TRBV20-1 and TRBJ2-7; 9 positions match TRBD2. Looked up from germline, CDR1 is DFQATT and CDR2 is SNEGSKA (reference sequence). The CDR3 loop spans 13 amino acids. V shed 3 bases, J shed 3 bases, and the junction held 3 bases outside the gene matches. The DNA of the CDR3 is TGCAGTGCTAGGTGGCGGGAGGGCTACGAGCAGTACGTC. Its protein product is CSARWREGYEQYV.